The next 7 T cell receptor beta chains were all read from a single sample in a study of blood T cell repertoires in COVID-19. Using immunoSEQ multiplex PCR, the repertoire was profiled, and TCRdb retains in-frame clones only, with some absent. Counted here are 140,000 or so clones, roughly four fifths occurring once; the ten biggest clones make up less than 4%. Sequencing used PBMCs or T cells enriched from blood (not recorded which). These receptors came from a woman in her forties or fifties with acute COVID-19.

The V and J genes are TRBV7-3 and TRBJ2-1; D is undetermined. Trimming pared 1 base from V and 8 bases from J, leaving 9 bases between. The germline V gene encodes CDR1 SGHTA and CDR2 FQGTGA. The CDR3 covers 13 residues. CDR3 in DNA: TGTGCCAGCAGCTTAAGGTTGGCGGATGAGCAGTTCTTC. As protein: CASSLRLADEQFF.

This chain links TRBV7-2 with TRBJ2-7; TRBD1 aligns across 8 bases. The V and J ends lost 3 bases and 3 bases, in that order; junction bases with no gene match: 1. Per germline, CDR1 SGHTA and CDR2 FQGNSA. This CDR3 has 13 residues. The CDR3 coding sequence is TGTGCCAGCAGCTTTGACAGGGGCTACGAGCAGTACTTC. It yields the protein CASSFDRGYEQYF.

CDR3 region: CASMGGTSPYEQYF. The CDR3 DNA reads as TGCGCCAGCATGGGCGGGACCTCCCCCTACGAGCAGTACTTC. V usage is TRBV5-1 and J usage is TRBJ2-7, with D possibly TRBD2 on 6 matching bases. The CDR3 sequence is 14 residues long. Germline CDR1 is SGHRS and CDR2 is YFSETQ. V shed 6 bases and J shed 2 bases, with 15 bases lying between them.

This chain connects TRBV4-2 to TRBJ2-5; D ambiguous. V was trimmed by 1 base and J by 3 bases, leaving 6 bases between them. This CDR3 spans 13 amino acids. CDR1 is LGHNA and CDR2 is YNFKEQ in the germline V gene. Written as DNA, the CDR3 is TGTGCCAGCAGCCAAGTTATCGAAGAGACCCAGTACTTC. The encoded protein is CASSQVIEETQYF.

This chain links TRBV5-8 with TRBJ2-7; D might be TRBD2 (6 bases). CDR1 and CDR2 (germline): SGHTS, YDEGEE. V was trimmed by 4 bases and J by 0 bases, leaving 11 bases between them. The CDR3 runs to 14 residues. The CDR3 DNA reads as TGTGCCAGCAGCCCTTTGGGGGGCTCCTACGAGCAGTACTTC. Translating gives CASSPLGGSYEQYF.

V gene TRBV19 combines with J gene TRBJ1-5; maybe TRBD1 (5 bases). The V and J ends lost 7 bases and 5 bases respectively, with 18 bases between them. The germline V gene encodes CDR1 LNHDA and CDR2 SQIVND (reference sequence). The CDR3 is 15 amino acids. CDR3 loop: CASKNHQGAYQPQHF. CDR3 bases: TGTGCCAGTAAAAATCACCAGGGTGCCTATCAGCCCCAGCATTTT.

Here the CDR3 DNA reads TGCGCCAGCAGTGAATTCGGGACTGAAGCTTTCTTT. It translates to CASSEFGTEAFF. The chain joins TRBV10-2 to TRBJ1-1, with D hard to call. Germline V gene lookup returns CDR1 WSHSY and CDR2 SAAADI. Trimming removed 3 bases at V and 5 bases at J, with 7 bases between. This CDR3 comprises 12 residues.